This TCR beta chain originates from a study of T cell responses to AZD1222 COVID-19 vaccine (dated by TCRdb to the early 2020s). For the study in its entirety: TCR sequencing covered some 250 trial participants: 207 given two doses of AZD1222 and 26 given two doses of MenACWY control vaccine. Trial participants were enrolled by age into 18-55, 56-69 and 70-plus year subgroups, with 148, 28 and 57 TCR-sequenced participants respectively.

The CDR3 regions of human TCRbeta chains were analyzed by immunosequencing. As for the authors' bioinformatics: TCRs in the repertoires were matched against a reference library of SARS-CoV-2-specific TCRs that had been generated with the MIRA antigen-specificity platform. Breadth meant the fraction of unique TCRs that were SARS-CoV-2-associated, whereas depth meant the fraction of total T cells that were SARS-CoV-2-associated. Each spike-specific TCR was assigned to its reactive spike region and to a CD4 or CD8 class using the MIRA data. Log10-transformed breadth and depth values were compared by one-way ANOVA with Sidak's multiple comparisons tests. The table comes from immuneACCESS by way of TCRdb, which keeps in-frame sequences with V and J called. Part of the clones is missing from these tables; in studies checked, under half for an unresolved V gene and the rest for unknown reasons. V, J and clone size were drawn from that table, and D and trimming were deduced from the DNA. This sample holds 130,000 to 150,000 clones; roughly 89% were observed only once. Around 1.7% of the sample is taken by the ten largest.

Broader findings and caveats from the paper: Nearly half of unique spike-specific TCRs reportedly recognized epitopes outside regions mutated in the B.1.351 and B.1.1.7 variants. Most participants were white British and females outnumbered males, and the authors suggested that clonal diversity may have been underestimated. The whole spike protein was spanned by vaccine-associated CD4 TCRs, and dominant responses were seen in regions 160-218 and 743-854. No day 14 peak-response samples were available, so repertoires were characterized only after the peak T cell response. A significant rise in spike-specific TCR breadth and depth was observed after two AZD1222 doses relative to day 0 and relative to MenACWY recipients. The 56-69-year group was small, and its depth increase did not reach significance, likely because of low power. Conclusions about previously exposed vaccinees are limited, since just six AZD1222 recipients were seropositive for SARS-CoV-2 at baseline.

The time point label for this specimen denotes: about 28 days (+/-7) after the second vaccine dose. AZD1222 recipients with second doses at about 4 weeks or about 12 weeks were pooled, because spike-specific TCR depth and breadth did not differ between schedules. Vaccinee samples came from UK trials COV001 and COV002, including a single-blind randomized controlled phase 2/3 trial of AZD1222 (ChAdOx1 nCoV-19) in healthy adults. For TCRbeta chain sequencing, PBMC samples were collected from trial participants at day 0 and at day 28 after the second dose. Notes on this clone: The clone's antigen remains unknown. The record has no base qualities; no much larger clone is one base away.

The CDR3 covers 13 residues, taking in both the cysteine and the phenylalanine. The read is trimmed to its CDR3 DNA, 39 bases read in frame from base 1. Per the germline V gene (reference sequence), LGHDT is the CDR1 and YNNKEL is the CDR2. Trimming removed 1 base from V and 8 bases from J; the gene matches leave 0 bases unexplained. The source is an adult who received the AZD1222 COVID-19 vaccine. The sample in question was peripheral blood, obtained 28 days after the second AZD1222 dose. The V and J segments used are TRBV3-1 (or the pseudogene TRBV3-2) and TRBJ1-2, with TRBD1 identical over 11 junction bases. The sequenced DNA is TGTGCCAGCAGCCAAGGGGACAGGGGGGGCTACACCTTC. Translated, it reads CASSQGDRGGYTF.